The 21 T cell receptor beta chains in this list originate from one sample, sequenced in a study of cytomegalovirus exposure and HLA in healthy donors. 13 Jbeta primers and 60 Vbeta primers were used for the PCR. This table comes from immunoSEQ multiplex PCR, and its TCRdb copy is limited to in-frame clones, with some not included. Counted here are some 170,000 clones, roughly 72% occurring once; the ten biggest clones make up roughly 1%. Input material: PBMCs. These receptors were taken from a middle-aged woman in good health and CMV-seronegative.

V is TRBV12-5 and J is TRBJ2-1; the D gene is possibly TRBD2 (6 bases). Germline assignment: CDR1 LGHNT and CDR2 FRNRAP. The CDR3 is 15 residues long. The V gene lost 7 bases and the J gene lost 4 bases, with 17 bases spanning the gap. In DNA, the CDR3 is TGTGCTAGTGCCTCGGGAGAAGTCGCTTACAATGAGCAGTTCTTC. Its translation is CASASGEVAYNEQFF.

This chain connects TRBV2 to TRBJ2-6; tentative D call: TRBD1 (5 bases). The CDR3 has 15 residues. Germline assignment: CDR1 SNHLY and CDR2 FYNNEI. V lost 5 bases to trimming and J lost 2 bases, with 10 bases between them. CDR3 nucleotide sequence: TGTGCCAGCAGTTCAGGGATTGCTGGGGCCAACGTCCTGACTTTC. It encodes CASSSGIAGANVLTF.

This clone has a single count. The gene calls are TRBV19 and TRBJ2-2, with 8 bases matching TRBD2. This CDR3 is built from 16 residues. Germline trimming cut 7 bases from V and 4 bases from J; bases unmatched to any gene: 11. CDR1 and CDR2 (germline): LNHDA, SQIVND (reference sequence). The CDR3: CASTGGAGVTTGELFF. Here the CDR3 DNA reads TGTGCCAGTACGGGGGGAGCGGGAGTTACCACCGGGGAGCTGTTTTTT.

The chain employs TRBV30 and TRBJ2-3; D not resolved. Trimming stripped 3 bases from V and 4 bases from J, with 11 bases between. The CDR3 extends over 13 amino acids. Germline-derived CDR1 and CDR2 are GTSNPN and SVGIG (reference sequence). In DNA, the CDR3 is TGTGCCTGGAGGAGGTCCGGGTCAGATACGCAGTATTTT. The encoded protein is CAWRRSGSDTQYF.

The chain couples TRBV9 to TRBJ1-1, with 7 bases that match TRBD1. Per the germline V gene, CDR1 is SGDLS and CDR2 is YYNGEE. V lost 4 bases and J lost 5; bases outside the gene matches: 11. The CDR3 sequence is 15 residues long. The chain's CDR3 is CASSSSPGGRTEAFF. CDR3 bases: TGTGCCAGCAGCTCCTCTCCAGGGGGACGGACTGAAGCTTTCTTT.

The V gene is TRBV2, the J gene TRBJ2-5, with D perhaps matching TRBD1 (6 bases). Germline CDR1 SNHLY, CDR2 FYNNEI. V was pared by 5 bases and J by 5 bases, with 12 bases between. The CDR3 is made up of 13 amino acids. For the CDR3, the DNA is TGTGCCAGCAGTTTCACAGGGCGGGAGACCCAGTACTTC. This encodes CASSFTGRETQYF.

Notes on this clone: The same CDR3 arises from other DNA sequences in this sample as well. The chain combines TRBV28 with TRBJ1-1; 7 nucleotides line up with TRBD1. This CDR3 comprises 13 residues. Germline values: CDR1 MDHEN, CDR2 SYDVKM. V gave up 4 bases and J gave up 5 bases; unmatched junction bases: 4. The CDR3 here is CASSSGGRTEAFF. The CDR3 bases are TGTGCCAGCAGTTCAGGGGGGCGGACTGAAGCTTTCTTT.

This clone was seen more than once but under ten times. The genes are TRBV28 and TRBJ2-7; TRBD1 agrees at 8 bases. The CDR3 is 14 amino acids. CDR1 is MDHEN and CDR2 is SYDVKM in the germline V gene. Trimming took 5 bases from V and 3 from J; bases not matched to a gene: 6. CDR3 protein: CASSPRTGSYEQYF. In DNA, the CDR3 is TGTGCCAGCAGTCCCCGGACAGGGAGCTACGAGCAGTACTTC.

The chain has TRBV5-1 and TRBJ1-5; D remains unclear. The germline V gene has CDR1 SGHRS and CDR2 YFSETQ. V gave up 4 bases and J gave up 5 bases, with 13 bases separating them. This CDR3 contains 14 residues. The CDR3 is CASSRNSGDQPQHF. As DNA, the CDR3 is TGCGCCAGCAGCCGCAACTCGGGAGATCAGCCCCAGCATTTT. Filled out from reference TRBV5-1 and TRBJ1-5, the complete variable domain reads KAGVTQTPRYLIKTRGQQVTLSCSPISGHRSVSWYQQTPGQGLQFLFEYFSETQRNKGNFPGRFSGRQFSNSRSEMNVSTLELGDSALYLCASSRNSGDQPQHFGDGTRLSIL.

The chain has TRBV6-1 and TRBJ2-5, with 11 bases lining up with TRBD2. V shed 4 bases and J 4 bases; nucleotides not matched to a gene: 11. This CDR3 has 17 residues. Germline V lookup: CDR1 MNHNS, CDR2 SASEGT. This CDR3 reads CASSVSGTSGGGETQYF. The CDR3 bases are TGTGCCAGCAGTGTATCTGGGACTAGCGGAGGAGGAGAGACCCAGTACTTC.

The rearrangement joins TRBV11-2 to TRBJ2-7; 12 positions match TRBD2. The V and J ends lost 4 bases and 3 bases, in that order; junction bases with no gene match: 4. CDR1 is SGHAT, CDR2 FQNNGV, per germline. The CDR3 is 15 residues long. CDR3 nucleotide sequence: TGTGCCAGCAGCTCACTAGCGGGAGGTGGCTACGAGCAGTACTTC. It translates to CASSSLAGGGYEQYF.

The CDR3 reads CAWSVPRGEAFF. The CDR3, as DNA: TGTGCCTGGAGTGTACCGCGGGGTGAAGCTTTCTTT. The chain employs TRBV30 and TRBJ1-1, with D hard to call. V lost 0 bases to trimming and J lost 7 bases, with 9 bases between them. This CDR3 has 12 residues. Looked up from germline, CDR1 is GTSNPN and CDR2 is SVGIG (reference sequence).

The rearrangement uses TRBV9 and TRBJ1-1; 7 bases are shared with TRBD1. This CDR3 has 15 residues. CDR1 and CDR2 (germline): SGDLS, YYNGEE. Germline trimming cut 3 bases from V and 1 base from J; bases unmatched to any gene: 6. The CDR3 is CASSATGQQNTEAFF. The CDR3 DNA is TGTGCCAGCAGCGCAACGGGACAGCAGAACACTGAAGCTTTCTTT.

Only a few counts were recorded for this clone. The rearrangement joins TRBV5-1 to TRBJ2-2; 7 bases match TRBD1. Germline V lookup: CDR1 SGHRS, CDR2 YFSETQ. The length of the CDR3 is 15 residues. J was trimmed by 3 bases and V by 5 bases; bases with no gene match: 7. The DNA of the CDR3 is TGCGCCAGCAGTTACAGACAGGGTGACACCGGGGAGCTGTTTTTT. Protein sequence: CASSYRQGDTGELFF. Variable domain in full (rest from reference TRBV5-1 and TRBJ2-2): KAGVTQTPRYLIKTRGQQVTLSCSPISGHRSVSWYQQTPGQGLQFLFEYFSETQRNKGNFPGRFSGRQFSNSRSEMNVSTLELGDSALYLCASSYRQGDTGELFFGEGSRLTVL.

This CDR3 reads CSVDGLAGVNDSYEQYF. The CDR3 region has the DNA TGCAGCGTGGATGGACTAGCGGGAGTAAACGACTCCTACGAGCAGTACTTC. V and J are TRBV29-1 and TRBJ2-7, with 13 bases fitting TRBD2. V trimming: 6 bases; J trimming: 0 bases; junction bases outside the gene matches: 11. The CDR3 contains 17 residues. Germline V gene sequence: CDR1 SQVTM, CDR2 ANQGSEA.

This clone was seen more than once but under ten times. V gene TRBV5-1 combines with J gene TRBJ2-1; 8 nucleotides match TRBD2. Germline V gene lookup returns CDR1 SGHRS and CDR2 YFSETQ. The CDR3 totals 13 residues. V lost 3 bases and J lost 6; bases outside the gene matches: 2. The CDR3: CASSSLAANEQFF. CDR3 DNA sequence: TGCGCCAGCAGCTCACTAGCGGCCAATGAGCAGTTCTTC. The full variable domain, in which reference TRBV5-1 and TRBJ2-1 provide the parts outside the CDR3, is KAGVTQTPRYLIKTRGQQVTLSCSPISGHRSVSWYQQTPGQGLQFLFEYFSETQRNKGNFPGRFSGRQFSNSRSEMNVSTLELGDSALYLCASSSLAANEQFFGPGTRLTVL.

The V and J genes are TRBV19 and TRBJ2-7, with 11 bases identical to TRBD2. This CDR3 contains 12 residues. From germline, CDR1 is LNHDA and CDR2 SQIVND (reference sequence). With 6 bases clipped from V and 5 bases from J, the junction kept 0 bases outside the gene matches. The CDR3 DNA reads TGTGCCAGTAGACTAGCGGGAGACGAGCAGTACTTC. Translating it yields CASRLAGDEQYF. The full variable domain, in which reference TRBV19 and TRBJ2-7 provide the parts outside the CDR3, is DGGITQSPKYLFRKEGQNVTLSCEQNLNHDAMYWYRQDPGQGLRLIYYSQIVNDFQKGDIAEGYSVSREKKESFPLTVTSAQKNPTAFYLCASRLAGDEQYFGPGTRLTVT.

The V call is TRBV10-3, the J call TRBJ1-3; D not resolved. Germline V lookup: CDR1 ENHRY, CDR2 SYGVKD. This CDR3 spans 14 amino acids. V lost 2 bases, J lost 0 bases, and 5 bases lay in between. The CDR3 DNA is TGTGCCATCAGTGAGACTAACTCTGGAAACACCATATATTTT. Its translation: CAISETNSGNTIYF.

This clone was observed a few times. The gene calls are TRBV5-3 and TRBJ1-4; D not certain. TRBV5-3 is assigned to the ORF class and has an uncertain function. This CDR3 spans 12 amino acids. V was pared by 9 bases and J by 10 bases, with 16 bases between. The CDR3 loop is CATPQEGGKLFF. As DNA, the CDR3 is TGTGCCACCCCCCAAGAGGGAGGAAAACTGTTTTTT.

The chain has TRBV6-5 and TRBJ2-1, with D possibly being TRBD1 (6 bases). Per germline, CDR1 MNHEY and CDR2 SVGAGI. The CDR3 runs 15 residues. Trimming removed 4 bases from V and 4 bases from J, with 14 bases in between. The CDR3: CASSSPGTMYNEQFF. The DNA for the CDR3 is TGTGCCAGCAGTTCCCCAGGGACAATGTACAATGAGCAGTTCTTC.

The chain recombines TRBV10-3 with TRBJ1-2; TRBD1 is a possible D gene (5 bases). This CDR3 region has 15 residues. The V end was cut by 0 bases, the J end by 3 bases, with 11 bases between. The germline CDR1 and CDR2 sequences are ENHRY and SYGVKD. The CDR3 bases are TGTGCCATCAGTGAGTCGCGGGGAGGGGACTATGGCTACACCTTC. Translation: CAISESRGGDYGYTF.